This T cell receptor (beta chain) was obtained from a study of control samples from healthy donors and cancer patients (dated by TCRdb to the early 2020s). On this clone itself: There is no known antigen for this receptor. Base qualities are not recorded, but no much larger clone differs from it by a single base.

For this chain, trimming is 5 bases at the V end and 1 base at the J end, and the number of junction bases without a gene match is 9. Sequences MNHNY (CDR1) and SVGAGI (CDR2) are obtained from the germline V gene (reference sequence). The CDR3, cysteine through phenylalanine, is 17 amino acids long. The only DNA kept is the CDR3, 51 bases in frame from the first base. The protocol used for the library was the immunoSEQ multiplex PCR assay. The table was pulled from immuneACCESS by TCRdb, which kept in-frame rearrangements only. Such tables lose some clones; where checked, under half of the loss comes from unresolved V genes, and the rest has no known cause. Within this sample are roughly 55,000 clones, with around 90% of them counted one time only. Jointly, the top ten make up 3.8% of the sample.

The receptor was isolated from a man aged 45-65 years in good health. Input material: blood. The chain is made from TRBV6-6 and TRBJ1-1, with TRBD1 matching 11 junction bases. The sequence in DNA is TGTGCCAGCAGTCCCGGGACAGGGGGGAATAAGAACACTGAAGCTTTCTTT. Its product reads: CASSPGTGGNKNTEAFF.